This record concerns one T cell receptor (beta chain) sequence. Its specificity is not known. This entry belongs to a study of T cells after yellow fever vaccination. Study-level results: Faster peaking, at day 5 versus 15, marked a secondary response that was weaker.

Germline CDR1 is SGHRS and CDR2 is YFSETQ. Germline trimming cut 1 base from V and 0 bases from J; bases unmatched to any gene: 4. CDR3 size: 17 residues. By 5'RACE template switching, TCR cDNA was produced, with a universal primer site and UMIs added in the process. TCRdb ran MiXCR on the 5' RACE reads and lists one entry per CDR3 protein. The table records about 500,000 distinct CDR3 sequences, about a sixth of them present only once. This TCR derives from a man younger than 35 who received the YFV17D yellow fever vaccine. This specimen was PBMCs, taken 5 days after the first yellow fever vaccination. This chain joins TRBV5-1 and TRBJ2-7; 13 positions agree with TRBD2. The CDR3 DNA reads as TGCGCCAGCAGCTTGCGGACTAGCGGGGGATCCTCCTACGAGCAGTACTTC. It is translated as CASSLRTSGGSSYEQYF.